Sequencing of this TCR beta chain was carried out in a study of blood T cell repertoires in COVID-19. For the study at large: Acute and convalescent COVID-19 samples came from the United States, Italy and Spain. T cells, B-cell-depleted T cells, or PBMCs provided the cDNA or gDNA that served as material.

As originally analysed: Amplification from reference gene primers served as the basis for estimated nucleated cell counts. Assay used: immunoSEQ multiplex PCR; TCRdb lists only in-frame clones, some missing. The V and J calls and clone size come from that table; D and trimming were worked out from the DNA. The data show 50,000 to 70,000 clones, around 83% seen once. This CDR3 is built from 16 residues. V was pared by 4 bases and J by 6 bases, with 10 bases of the junction left unmatched. In germline, CDR1 is MNHEY, CDR2 SVGAGI. Sequencing was carried out using peripheral blood. The chain has TRBV6-5 and TRBJ2-3, with 10 positions matching TRBD2. The receptor was derived from a man between 45 and 60 years old with active COVID-19. This CDR3 is CASSSLAGKLHDTQYF. The CDR3, as DNA: TGTGCCAGCAGTTCACTAGCGGGAAAACTCCACGATACGCAGTATTTT.